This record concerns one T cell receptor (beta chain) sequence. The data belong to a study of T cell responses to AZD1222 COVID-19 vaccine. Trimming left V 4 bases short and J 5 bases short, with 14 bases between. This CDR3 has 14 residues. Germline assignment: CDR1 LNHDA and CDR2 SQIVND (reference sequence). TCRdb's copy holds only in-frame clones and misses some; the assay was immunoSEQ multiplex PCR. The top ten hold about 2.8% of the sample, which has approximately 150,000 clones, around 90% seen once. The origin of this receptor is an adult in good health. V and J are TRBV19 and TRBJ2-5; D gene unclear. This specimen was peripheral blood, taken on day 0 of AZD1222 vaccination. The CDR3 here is CASSKGWLGETQYF. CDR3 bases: TGTGCCAGTAGTAAGGGCTGGCTGGGGGAGACCCAGTACTTC.